The rows below give T cell receptor beta chains drawn from one sample of a study of blood T cell repertoires in COVID-19. Here immunoSEQ multiplex PCR was the method, and the copy in TCRdb shows in-frame clones only, minus some. The repertoire holds roughly 81,000 clones, with roughly 88% as singletons. Sequences were obtained from peripheral blood. These receptors all come from a woman aged 80 or older with COVID-19, enrolled during active disease. CDR3s include the opening cysteine and the closing phenylalanine or tryptophan. D genes are given only for firm matches. Clone size, where shown, is once, few, many, or a class for clones that have expanded.

d_gene	v_gene	abundance	j_gene	CDR3aa	CDR3nt
-	TRBV7-8	-	TRBJ1-3	CASSLGQGSGNTIYF	TGTGCCAGCAGCTTAGGCCAGGGCTCTGGAAACACCATATATTTT
TRBD1	TRBV18	-	TRBJ1-2	CASSRDRVDYGYTF	TGTGCCAGCTCCAGAGACAGGGTGGACTATGGCTACACCTTC
-	TRBV25-1	-	TRBJ1-2	CASSGSGVLYGYTF	TGTGCCAGCAGTGGTTCGGGGGTCCTGTATGGCTACACCTTC
-	TRBV2	-	TRBJ2-1	CASSETFYNEQFF	TGTGCCAGCAGTGAAACTTTCTACAATGAGCAGTTCTTC
TRBD1	TRBV7-2	-	TRBJ1-1	CASSLPRWRTGPLEAFF	TGTGCCAGCAGCTTACCCCGATGGAGGACAGGGCCATTGGAAGCTTTCTTT
-	TRBV7-8	-	TRBJ2-5	CASTRARQETQYF	TGTGCCAGCACCAGGGCCCGGCAAGAGACCCAGTACTTC
TRBD2	TRBV11-1	-	TRBJ2-1	CASSHFLAGGHNEQFF	TGTGCCAGCAGCCACTTCCTAGCGGGGGGACACAATGAGCAGTTCTTC
-	TRBV5-1	-	TRBJ2-2	CASSVARTVTGELFF	TGCGCCAGCAGCGTCGCCCGGACAGTCACCGGGGAGCTGTTTTTT
TRBD1	TRBV2	-	TRBJ1-2	CASSGGQGRGYTF	TGTGCCAGCAGTGGGGGACAGGGAAGGGGCTACACCTTC
-	TRBV10-2	-	TRBJ2-1	CASGELYNEQFF	TGCGCCAGCGGAGAGCTCTACAATGAGCAGTTCTTC
-	TRBV5-6	-	TRBJ2-7	CASSLLSLEQYF	TGTGCCAGCAGCCTGCTGAGCCTCGAGCAGTACTTC
-	TRBV24-1	-	TRBJ1-2	CATSNREANYGYTF	TGTGCCACCAGTAACAGAGAAGCTAACTATGGCTACACCTTC
TRBD1	TRBV6-1	-	TRBJ2-6	CASSHRGSGANVLTF	TGTGCCAGCAGCCACAGGGGCTCCGGGGCCAACGTCCTGACTTTC
TRBD1	TRBV7-2	-	TRBJ2-5	CASSVGTARWETQYF	TGTGCCAGCAGCGTAGGGACAGCTAGGTGGGAGACCCAGTACTTC
TRBD1	TRBV19	-	TRBJ1-5	CASSKQGTGNQPQHF	TGTGCCAGTAGTAAACAAGGGACAGGCAATCAGCCCCAGCATTTT
TRBD2	TRBV18	-	TRBJ2-2	CASSHPGLAGTRSTGELFF	TGTGCCAGCTCACATCCGGGACTAGCGGGAACCCGAAGCACCGGGGAGCTGTTTTTT
-	TRBV19	once	TRBJ2-1	CASRRWDGSNEQFF	TGTGCCAGTAGGAGGTGGGATGGGAGCAATGAGCAGTTCTTC
-	TRBV15	-	TRBJ2-1	CATSRDGAGTVYNEQFF	TGTGCCACCAGCAGAGATGGAGCCGGAACCGTTTACAATGAGCAGTTCTTC
-	TRBV9	-	TRBJ1-2	CASSDPGEGGYTF	TGTGCCAGCAGCGACCCCGGGGAAGGAGGCTACACCTTC
-	TRBV19	-	TRBJ2-5	CASSMGSYQETQYF	TGTGCCAGTAGTATGGGCAGCTACCAAGAGACCCAGTACTTC
-	TRBV6-6	-	TRBJ2-7	CASSYSQVRQYF	TGTGCCAGCAGTTACTCGCAGGTTAGGCAGTACTTC
TRBD2	TRBV25-1	-	TRBJ2-3	CASTVAGGTDTQYF	TGTGCCAGCACCGTAGCGGGAGGGACGGATACGCAGTATTTT
-	TRBV3-1/TRBV3-2	-	TRBJ2-3	CASSQAGLADTQYF	TGTGCCAGCAGCCAAGCTGGCTTGGCAGATACGCAGTATTTT
-	TRBV12-3/TRBV12-4	-	TRBJ1-1	CASSWQGYTEAFF	TGTGCCAGCAGTTGGCAGGGGTACACTGAAGCTTTCTTT
TRBD1	TRBV7-3	-	TRBJ2-3	CASSLTGARTDTQYF	TGTGCCAGCAGCCTTACAGGGGCCCGCACAGATACGCAGTATTTT
-	TRBV18	-	TRBJ1-1	CASSSTVGMNTEAFF	TGTGCCAGCTCCTCGACAGTGGGTATGAACACTGAAGCTTTCTTT
-	TRBV7-3	once	TRBJ1-1	CASSFTGSTEAFF	TGTGCCAGCAGCTTCACAGGGAGCACTGAAGCTTTCTTT
-	TRBV6-1	-	TRBJ2-3	CASSEFSSSDTQYF	TGTGCCAGCAGTGAATTTTCTAGCTCAGATACGCAGTATTTT
TRBD1	TRBV6-5	-	TRBJ2-3	CASKGAGFDTQYF	TGTGCCAGCAAGGGGGCCGGATTTGATACGCAGTATTTT
-	TRBV11-2	-	TRBJ2-2	CASSSSVDTGELFF	TGTGCCAGCAGCTCTTCCGTCGACACCGGGGAGCTGTTTTTT
-	TRBV6-2/TRBV6-3	-	TRBJ1-5	CASSYASLLREAQHF	TGTGCCAGCAGTTACGCATCGCTGCTACGCGAGGCCCAGCATTTT
-	TRBV24-1	-	TRBJ1-1	CATSGSQGMNTEAFF	TGTGCCACCAGTGGCTCACAGGGCATGAACACTGAAGCTTTCTTT
TRBD1	TRBV2	few	TRBJ2-2	CASRTGANTGELFF	TGTGCCAGCAGGACAGGGGCGAACACCGGGGAGCTGTTTTTT
-	TRBV30	-	TRBJ1-5	CAWSVGESQPQHF	TGTGCCTGGAGTGTGGGAGAAAGTCAGCCCCAGCATTTT
TRBD1	TRBV12-3/TRBV12-4	-	TRBJ1-5	CASSTGVFQPQHF	TGTGCCAGCAGTACAGGGGTATTTCAGCCCCAGCATTTT
-	TRBV10-3	-	TRBJ2-1	CAIIDGAANEQFF	TGTGCCATCATCGACGGCGCGGCGAATGAGCAGTTCTTC
TRBD1	TRBV7-9	-	TRBJ1-2	CASILSGQDGPNYGYTF	TGTGCCAGCATCTTGTCGGGACAGGATGGGCCCAATTATGGCTACACCTTC
TRBD1	TRBV27	-	TRBJ1-5	CASSGTGRDQPQHF	TGTGCCAGCAGCGGGACAGGGAGGGATCAGCCCCAGCATTTT
TRBD1	TRBV4-2	-	TRBJ1-2	CASSQDRGGQGHGYTF	TGTGCCAGCAGCCAAGATAGGGGAGGACAGGGGCATGGCTACACCTTC
-	TRBV6-2/TRBV6-3	-	TRBJ1-6	CASSYGTPYNSPLHF	TGTGCCAGCAGTTACGGGACACCATATAATTCACCCCTCCACTTT
TRBD1	TRBV9	-	TRBJ1-2	CASSPPPGQGTYTF	TGTGCCAGCAGCCCCCCCCCGGGACAGGGGACCTACACCTTC
TRBD1	TRBV4-1	few	TRBJ1-1	CASSLGQVNTEAFF	TGCGCCAGCAGCCTGGGACAGGTTAACACTGAAGCTTTCTTT
-	TRBV25-1	-	TRBJ1-2	CASSETPGQGDGYTF	TGTGCCAGCAGTGAAACCCCTGGGCAGGGCGATGGCTACACCTTC
TRBD1	TRBV5-6	-	TRBJ1-2	CASSRDRGSVGYTF	TGTGCCAGCAGCAGAGACAGGGGGTCAGTGGGCTACACCTTC
-	TRBV28	-	TRBJ1-2	CASSLPGHHYGYTF	TGTGCCAGCAGCTTGCCGGGACACCACTATGGCTACACCTTC